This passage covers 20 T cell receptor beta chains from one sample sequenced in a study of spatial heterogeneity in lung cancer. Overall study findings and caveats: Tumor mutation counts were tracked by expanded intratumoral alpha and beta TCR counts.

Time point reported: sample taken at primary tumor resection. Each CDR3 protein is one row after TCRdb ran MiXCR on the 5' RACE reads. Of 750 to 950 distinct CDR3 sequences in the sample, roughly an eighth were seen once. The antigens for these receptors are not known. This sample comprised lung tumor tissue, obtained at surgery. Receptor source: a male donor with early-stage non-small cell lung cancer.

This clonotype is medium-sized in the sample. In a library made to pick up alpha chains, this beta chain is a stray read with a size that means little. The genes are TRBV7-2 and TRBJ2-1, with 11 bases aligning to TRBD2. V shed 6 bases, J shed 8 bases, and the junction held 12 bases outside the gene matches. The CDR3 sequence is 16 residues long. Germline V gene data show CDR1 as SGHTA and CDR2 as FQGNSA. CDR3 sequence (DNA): TGTGCCAGCAGTCTAGCAGTTAGCGGGGGGGCCCATGAGCAGTTCTTC. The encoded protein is CASSLAVSGGAHEQFF. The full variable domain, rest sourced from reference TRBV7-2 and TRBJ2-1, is GAGVSQSPSNKVTEKGKDVELRCDPISGHTALYWYRQSLGQGLEFLIYFQGNSAPDKSGLPSDRFSAERTGGSVSTLTIQRTQQEDSAVYLCASSLAVSGGAHEQFFGPGTRLTVL.

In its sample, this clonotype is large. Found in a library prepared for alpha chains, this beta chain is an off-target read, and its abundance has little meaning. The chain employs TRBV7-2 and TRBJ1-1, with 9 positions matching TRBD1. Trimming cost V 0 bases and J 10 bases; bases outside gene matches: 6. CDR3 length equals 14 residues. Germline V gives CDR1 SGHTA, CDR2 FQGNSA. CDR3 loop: CASSLAPGQGLAFF. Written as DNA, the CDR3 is TGTGCCAGCAGCTTAGCACCTGGACAGGGGTTAGCTTTCTTT.

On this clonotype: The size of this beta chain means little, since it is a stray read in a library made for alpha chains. For the CDR3, the DNA is TGCAGTGCTCCGGACGGCAATAGCAATCAGCCCCAGCATTTT. Protein sequence: CSAPDGNSNQPQHF. The chain combines TRBV20-1 with TRBJ1-5, with D unclear. V lost 5 bases and J 0 bases, leaving 11 bases between the germline ends. CDR3 size: 14 residues. Germline-derived CDR1 and CDR2 are DFQATT and SNEGSKA (reference sequence).

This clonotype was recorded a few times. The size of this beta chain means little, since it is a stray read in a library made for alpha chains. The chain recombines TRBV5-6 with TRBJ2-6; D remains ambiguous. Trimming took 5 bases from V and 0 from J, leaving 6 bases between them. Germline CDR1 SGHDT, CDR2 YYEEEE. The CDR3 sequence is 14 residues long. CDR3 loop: CASSPGSGANVLTF. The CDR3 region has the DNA TGTGCCAGCAGTCCAGGCTCTGGGGCCAACGTCCTGACTTTC.

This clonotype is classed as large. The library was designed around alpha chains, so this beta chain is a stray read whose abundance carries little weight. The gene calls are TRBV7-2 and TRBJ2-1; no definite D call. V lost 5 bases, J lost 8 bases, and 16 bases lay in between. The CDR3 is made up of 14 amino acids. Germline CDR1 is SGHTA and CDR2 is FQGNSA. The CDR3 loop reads CASSPDRVRDEQFF. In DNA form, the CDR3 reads TGTGCCAGCAGCCCAGACCGGGTAAGGGATGAGCAGTTCTTC.

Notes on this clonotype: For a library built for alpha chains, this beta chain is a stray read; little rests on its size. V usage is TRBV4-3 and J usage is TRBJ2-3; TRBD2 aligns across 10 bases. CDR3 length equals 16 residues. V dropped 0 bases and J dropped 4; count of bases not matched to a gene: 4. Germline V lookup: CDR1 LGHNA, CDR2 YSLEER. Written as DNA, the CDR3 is TGCGCCAGCAGCCAAGACCCTAGCGGGAGACCAGATACGCAGTATTTT. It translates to CASSQDPSGRPDTQYF.

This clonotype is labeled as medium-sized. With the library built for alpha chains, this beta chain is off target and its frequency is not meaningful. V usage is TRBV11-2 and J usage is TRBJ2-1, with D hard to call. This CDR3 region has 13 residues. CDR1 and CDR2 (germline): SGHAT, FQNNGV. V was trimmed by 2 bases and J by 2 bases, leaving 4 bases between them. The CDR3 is CASSLQPYNEQFF. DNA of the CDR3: TGTGCCAGCAGCTTACAACCCTACAATGAGCAGTTCTTC.

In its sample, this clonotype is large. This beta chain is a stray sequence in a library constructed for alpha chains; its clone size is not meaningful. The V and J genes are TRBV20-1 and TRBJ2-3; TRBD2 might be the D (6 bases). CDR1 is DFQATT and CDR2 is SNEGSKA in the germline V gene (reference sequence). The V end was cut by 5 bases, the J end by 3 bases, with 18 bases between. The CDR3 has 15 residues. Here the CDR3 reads CSAPYRLGATDTQYF. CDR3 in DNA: TGCAGTGCTCCTTACAGACTAGGGGCTACAGATACGCAGTATTTT.

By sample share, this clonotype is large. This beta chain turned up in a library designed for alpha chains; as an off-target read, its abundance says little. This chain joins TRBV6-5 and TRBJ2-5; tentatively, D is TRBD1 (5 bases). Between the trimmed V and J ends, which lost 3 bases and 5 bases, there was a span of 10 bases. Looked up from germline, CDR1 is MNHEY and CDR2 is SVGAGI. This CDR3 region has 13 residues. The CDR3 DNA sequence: TGTGCCAGCAGTTATCAGGGTCTGGAGACCCAGTACTTC. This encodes CASSYQGLETQYF.

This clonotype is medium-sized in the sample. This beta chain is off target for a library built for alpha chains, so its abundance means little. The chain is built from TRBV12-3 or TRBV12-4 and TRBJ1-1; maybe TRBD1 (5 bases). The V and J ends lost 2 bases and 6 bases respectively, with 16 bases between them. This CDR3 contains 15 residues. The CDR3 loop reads CASSLNTDRWAEAFF. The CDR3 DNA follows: TGTGCCAGCAGTTTAAACACCGACAGATGGGCTGAAGCTTTCTTT.

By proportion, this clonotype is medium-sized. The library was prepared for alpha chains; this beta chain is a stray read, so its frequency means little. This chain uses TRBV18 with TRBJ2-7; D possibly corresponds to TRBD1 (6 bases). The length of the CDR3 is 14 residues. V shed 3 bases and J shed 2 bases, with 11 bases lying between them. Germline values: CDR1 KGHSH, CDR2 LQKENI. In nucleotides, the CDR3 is TGTGCCAGCTCACCGACCGGGACAACCTACGAGCAGTACTTC. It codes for CASSPTGTTYEQYF.

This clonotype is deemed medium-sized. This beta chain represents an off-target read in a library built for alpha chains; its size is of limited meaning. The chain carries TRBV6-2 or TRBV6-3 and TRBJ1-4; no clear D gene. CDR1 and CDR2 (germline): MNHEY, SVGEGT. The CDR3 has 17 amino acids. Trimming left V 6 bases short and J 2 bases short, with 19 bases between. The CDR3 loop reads CASRDPPNTMTNEKLFF. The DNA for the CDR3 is TGTGCCAGCAGGGACCCACCGAATACGATGACTAATGAAAAACTGTTTTTT.

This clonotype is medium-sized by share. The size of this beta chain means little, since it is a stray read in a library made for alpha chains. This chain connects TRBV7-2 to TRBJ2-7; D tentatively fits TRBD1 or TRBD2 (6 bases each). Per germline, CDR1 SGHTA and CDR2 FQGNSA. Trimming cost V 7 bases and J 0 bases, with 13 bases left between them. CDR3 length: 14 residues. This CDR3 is CASTQGRTSYEQYF. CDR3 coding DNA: TGTGCCAGCACCCAGGGGAGGACCTCCTACGAGCAGTACTTC.

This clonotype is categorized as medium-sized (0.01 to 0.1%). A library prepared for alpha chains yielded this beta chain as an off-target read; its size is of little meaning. The CDR3 reads CAISDGGQSKNIQYF. DNA for the CDR3: TGTGCCATCAGTGATGGGGGGCAGTCCAAAAACATTCAGTACTTC. The chain has TRBV10-3 and TRBJ2-4; D may match TRBD1 or TRBD2 (6 bases each). The CDR3 has 15 residues. Trimming pared 3 bases from V and 2 bases from J, leaving 11 bases between. Germline V CDR1 and CDR2: ENHRY, SYGVKD.

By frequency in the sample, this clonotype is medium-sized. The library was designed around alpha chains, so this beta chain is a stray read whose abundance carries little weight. CDR3 sequence reads: CASSAPGQRNEKLFF. CDR3 in DNA: TGTGCCAGCAGCGCGCCGGGACAGAGAAATGAAAAACTGTTTTTT. J is TRBJ1-4 and V is TRBV7-9; 7 nucleotides line up with TRBD1. Per the germline V gene, CDR1 is SEHNR and CDR2 is FQNEAQ (reference sequence). The CDR3 is 15 residues long. The V and J ends lost 5 bases and 5 bases, in that order; junction bases with no gene match: 8.

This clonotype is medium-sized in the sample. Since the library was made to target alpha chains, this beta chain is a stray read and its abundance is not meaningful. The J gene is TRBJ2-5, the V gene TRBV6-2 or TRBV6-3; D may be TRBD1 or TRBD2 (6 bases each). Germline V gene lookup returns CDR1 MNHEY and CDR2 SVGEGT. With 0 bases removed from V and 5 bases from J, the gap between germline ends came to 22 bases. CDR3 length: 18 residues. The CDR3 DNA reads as TGTGCCAGCAGTTACTCGAATTACCAGCGGAGGGGGTCGGAGACCCAGTACTTC. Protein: CASSYSNYQRRGSETQYF.

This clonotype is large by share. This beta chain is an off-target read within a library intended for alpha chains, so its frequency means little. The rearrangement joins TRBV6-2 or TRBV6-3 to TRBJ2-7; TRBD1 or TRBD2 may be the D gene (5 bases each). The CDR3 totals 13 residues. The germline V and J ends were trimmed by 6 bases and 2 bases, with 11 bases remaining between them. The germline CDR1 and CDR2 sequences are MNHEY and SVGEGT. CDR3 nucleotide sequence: TGTGCCAGCAGCCCGAGGGGAACCTACGAGCAGTACTTC. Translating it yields CASSPRGTYEQYF.

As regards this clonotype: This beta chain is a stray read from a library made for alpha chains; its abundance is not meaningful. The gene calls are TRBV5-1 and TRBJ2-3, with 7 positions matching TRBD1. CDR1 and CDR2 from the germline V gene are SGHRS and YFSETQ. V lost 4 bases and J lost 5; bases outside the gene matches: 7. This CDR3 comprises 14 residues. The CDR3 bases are TGCGCCAGCAGCCGGAGACAGGGCATAGATACGCAGTATTTT. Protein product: CASSRRQGIDTQYF. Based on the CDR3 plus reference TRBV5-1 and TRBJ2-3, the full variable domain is KAGVTQTPRYLIKTRGQQVTLSCSPISGHRSVSWYQQTPGQGLQFLFEYFSETQRNKGNFPGRFSGRQFSNSRSEMNVSTLELGDSALYLCASSRRQGIDTQYFGPGTRLTVL.

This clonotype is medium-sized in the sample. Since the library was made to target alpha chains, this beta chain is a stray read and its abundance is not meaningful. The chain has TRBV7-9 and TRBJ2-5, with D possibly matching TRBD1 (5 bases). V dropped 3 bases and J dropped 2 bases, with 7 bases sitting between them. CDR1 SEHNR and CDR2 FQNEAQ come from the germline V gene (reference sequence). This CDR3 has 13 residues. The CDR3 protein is CASSFNRQETQYF. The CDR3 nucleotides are TGTGCCAGCAGCTTCAACAGGCAAGAGACCCAGTACTTC.

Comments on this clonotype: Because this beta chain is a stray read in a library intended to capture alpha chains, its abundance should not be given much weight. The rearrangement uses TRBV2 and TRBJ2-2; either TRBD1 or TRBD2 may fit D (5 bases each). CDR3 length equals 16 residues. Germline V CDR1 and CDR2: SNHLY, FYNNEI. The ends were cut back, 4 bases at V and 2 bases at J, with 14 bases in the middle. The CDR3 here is CASSGRDPSNTGELFF. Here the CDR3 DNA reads TGTGCCAGCAGTGGAAGGGACCCATCTAACACCGGGGAGCTGTTTTTT.